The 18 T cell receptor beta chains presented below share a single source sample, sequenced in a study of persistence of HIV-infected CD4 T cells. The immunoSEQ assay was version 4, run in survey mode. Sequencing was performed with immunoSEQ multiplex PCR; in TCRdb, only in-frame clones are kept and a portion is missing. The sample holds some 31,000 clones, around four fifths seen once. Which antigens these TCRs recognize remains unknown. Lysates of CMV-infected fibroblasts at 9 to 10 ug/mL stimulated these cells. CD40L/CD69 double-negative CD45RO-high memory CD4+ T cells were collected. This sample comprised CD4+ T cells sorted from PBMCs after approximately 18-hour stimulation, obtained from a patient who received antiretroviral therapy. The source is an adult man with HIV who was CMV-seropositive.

CDR3 in amino acids: CAWSKGGNGYTF. Here the CDR3 DNA reads TGTGCCTGGAGTAAAGGGGGAAATGGCTACACCTTC. The V call is TRBV30, the J call TRBJ1-2; a weak D match, TRBD1 (6 bases). The CDR3 loop spans 12 amino acids. V lost 2 bases, J lost 6 bases, and 10 bases lay in between. CDR1 GTSNPN and CDR2 SVGIG come from the germline V gene (reference sequence).

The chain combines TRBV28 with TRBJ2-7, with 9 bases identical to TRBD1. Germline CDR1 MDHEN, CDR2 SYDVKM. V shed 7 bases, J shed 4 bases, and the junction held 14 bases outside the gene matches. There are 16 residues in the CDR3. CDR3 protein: CASTPIGTGIFYEQYF. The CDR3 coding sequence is TGTGCCAGCACCCCCATTGGGACAGGGATCTTTTACGAGCAGTACTTC.

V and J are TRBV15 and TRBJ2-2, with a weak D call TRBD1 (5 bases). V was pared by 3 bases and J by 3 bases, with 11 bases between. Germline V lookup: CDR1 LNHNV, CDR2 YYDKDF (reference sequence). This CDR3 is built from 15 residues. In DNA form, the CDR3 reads TGTGCCACCAGCAGGGACAAAGGCTACACCGGGGAGCTGTTTTTT. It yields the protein CATSRDKGYTGELFF.

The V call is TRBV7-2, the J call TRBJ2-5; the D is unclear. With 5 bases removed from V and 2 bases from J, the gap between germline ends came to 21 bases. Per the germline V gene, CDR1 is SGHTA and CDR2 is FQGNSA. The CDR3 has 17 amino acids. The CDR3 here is CASSPPLDWYLQETQYF. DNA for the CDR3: TGTGCCAGCAGCCCGCCACTGGATTGGTACCTTCAAGAGACCCAGTACTTC.

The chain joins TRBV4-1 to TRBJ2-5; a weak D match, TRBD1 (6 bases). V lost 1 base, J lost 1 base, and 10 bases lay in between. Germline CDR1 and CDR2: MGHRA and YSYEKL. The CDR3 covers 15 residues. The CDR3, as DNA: TGCGCCAGCAGCCAAGGGAACAGGGTCCAAGAGACCCAGTACTTC. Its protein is CASSQGNRVQETQYF.

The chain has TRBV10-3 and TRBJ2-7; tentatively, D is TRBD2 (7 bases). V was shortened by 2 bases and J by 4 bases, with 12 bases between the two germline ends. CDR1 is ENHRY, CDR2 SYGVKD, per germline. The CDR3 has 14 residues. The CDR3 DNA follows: TGTGCCATCAGTGAGGGGGGGGCGCGGTACGAGCAGTACTTC. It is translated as CAISEGGARYEQYF.

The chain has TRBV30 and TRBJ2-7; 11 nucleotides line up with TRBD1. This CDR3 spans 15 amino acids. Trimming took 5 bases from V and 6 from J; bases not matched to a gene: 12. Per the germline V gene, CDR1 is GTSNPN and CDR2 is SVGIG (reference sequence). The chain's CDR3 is CAWLNERTGGIEQYF. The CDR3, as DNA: TGTGCCTGGCTGAACGAGCGGACAGGGGGCATCGAGCAGTACTTC.

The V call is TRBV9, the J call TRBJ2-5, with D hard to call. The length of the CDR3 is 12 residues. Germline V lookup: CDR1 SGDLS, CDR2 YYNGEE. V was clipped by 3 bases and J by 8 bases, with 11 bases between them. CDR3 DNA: TGTGCCAGCAGCGCTTTCCGCGGAACCCAGTACTTC. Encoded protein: CASSAFRGTQYF.

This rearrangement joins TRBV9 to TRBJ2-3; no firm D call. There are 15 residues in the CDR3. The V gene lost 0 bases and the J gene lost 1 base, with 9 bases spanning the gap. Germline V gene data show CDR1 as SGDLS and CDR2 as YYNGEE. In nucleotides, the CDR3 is TGTGCCAGCAGCGTAGCTACGCCAGGCACAGATACGCAGTATTTT. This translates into CASSVATPGTDTQYF.

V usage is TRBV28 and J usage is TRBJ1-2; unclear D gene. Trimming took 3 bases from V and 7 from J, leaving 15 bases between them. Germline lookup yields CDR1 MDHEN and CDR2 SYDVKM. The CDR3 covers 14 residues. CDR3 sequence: CASSFVAGSFGYTF. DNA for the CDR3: TGTGCCAGCAGTTTTGTGGCAGGCTCCTTTGGCTACACCTTC.

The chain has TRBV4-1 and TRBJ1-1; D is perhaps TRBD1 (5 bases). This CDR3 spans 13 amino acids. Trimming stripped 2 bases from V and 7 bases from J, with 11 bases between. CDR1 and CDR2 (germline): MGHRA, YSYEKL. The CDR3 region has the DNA TGCGCCAGCAGCCAACTAGGGGCGGGTGAAGCTTTCTTT. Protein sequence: CASSQLGAGEAFF.

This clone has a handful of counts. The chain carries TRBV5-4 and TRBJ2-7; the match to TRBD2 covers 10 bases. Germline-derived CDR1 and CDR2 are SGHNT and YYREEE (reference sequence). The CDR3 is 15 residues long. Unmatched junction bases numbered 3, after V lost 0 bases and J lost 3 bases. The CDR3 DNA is TGTGCCAGCAGCTTGGAGTCTAGCGGGGGCTACGAGCAGTACTTC. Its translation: CASSLESSGGYEQYF. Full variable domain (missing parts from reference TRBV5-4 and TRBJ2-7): ETGVTQSPTHLIKTRGQQVTLRCSSQSGHNTVSWYQQALGQGPQFIFQYYREEENGRGNFPPRFSGLQFPNYSSELNVNALELDDSALYLCASSLESSGGYEQYFGPGTRLTVT.

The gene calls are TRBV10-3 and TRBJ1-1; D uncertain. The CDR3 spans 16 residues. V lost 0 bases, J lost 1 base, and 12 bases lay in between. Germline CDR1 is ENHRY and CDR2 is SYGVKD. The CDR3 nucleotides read TGTGCCATCAGTGAGTCGGCAGGCCAGGCGAACACTGAAGCTTTCTTT. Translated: CAISESAGQANTEAFF.

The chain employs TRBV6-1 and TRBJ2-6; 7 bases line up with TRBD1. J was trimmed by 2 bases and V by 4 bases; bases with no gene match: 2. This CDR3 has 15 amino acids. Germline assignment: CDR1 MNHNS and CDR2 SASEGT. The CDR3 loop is CASSVQGTGANVLTF. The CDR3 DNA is TGTGCCAGCAGTGTACAGGGGACTGGGGCCAACGTCCTGACTTTC.

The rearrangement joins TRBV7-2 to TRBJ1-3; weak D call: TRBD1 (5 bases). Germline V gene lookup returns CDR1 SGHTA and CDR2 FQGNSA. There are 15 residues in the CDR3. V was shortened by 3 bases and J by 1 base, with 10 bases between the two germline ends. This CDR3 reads CASSFQGGSGNTIYF. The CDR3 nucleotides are TGTGCCAGCAGCTTCCAGGGTGGTTCTGGAAACACCATATATTTT. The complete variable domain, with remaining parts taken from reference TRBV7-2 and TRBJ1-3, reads GAGVSQSPSNKVTEKGKDVELRCDPISGHTALYWYRQSLGQGLEFLIYFQGNSAPDKSGLPSDRFSAERTGGSVSTLTIQRTQQEDSAVYLCASSFQGGSGNTIYFGEGSWLTVV.

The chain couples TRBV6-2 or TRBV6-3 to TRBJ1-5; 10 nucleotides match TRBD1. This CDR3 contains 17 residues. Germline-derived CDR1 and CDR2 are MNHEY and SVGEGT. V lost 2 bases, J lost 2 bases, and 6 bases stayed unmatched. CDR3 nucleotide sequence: TGTGCCAGCAGTTACAGGGACAGGGGAGTTCGCAATCAGCCCCAGCATTTT. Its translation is CASSYRDRGVRNQPQHF.

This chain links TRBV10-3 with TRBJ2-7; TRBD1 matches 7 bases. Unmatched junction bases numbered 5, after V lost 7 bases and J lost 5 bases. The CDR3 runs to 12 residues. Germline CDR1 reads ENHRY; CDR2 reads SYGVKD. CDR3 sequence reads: CAIKETGHEQYF. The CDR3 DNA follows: TGTGCCATCAAAGAGACAGGGCACGAGCAGTACTTC.

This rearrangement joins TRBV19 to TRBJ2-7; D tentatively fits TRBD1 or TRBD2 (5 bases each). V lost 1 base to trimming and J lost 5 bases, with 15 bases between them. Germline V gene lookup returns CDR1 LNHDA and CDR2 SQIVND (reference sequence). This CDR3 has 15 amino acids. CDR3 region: CASSIVVGRADEQYF. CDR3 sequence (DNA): TGTGCCAGTAGTATAGTCGTGGGACGGGCGGACGAGCAGTACTTC. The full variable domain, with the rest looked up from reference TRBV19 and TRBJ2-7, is DGGITQSPKYLFRKEGQNVTLSCEQNLNHDAMYWYRQDPGQGLRLIYYSQIVNDFQKGDIAEGYSVSREKKESFPLTVTSAQKNPTAFYLCASSIVVGRADEQYFGPGTRLTVT.